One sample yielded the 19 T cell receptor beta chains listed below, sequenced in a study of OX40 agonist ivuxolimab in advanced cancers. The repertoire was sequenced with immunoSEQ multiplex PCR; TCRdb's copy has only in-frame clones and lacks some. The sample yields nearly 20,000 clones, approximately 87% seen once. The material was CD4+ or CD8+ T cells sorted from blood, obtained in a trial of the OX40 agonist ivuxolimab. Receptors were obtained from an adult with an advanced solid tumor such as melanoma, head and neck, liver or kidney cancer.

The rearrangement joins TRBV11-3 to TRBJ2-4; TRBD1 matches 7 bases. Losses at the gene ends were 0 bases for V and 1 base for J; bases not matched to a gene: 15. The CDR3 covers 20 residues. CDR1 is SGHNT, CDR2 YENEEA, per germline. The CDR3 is CASSLDSRTGRNVAKNIQYF. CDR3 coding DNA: TGTGCCAGCAGCTTAGATAGCCGGACAGGAAGAAACGTGGCCAAAAACATTCAGTACTTC.

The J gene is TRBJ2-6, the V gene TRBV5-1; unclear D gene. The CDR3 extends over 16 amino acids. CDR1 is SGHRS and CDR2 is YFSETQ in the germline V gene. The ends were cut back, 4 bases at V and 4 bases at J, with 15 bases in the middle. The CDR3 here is CASSLTPSQGANVLTF. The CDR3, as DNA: TGCGCCAGCAGCCTGACCCCTTCCCAAGGGGCCAACGTCCTGACTTTC.

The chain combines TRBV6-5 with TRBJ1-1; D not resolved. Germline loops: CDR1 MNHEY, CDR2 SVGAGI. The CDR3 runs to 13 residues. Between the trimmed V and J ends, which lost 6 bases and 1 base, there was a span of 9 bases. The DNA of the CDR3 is TGTGCCAGCAGCCCCAACTGGAACACTGAAGCTTTCTTT. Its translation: CASSPNWNTEAFF.

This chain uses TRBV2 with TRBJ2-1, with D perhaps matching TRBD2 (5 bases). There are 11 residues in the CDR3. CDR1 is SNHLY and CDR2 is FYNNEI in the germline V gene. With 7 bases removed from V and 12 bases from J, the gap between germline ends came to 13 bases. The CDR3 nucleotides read TGTGCCAGCACGGAGGACGCCTCGCAGTTCTTC. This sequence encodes CASTEDASQFF.

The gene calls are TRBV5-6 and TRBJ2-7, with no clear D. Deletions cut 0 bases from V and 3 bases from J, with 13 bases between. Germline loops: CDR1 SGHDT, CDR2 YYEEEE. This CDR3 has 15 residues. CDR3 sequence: CASSLGAPRGYEQYF. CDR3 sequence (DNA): TGTGCCAGCAGCTTGGGAGCTCCGCGAGGCTACGAGCAGTACTTC. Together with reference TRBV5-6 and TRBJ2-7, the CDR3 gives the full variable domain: DAGVTQSPTHLIKTRGQQVTLRCSPKSGHDTVSWYQQALGQGPQFIFQYYEEEERQRGNFPDRFSGHQFPNYSSELNVNALLLGDSALYLCASSLGAPRGYEQYFGPGTRLTVT.

CDR3 bases: TGTGCCAGCAGAATCAGCAGGGGGTCCACTGAAGCTTTCTTT. It codes for CASRISRGSTEAFF. This rearrangement joins TRBV7-2 to TRBJ1-1; 7 positions agree with TRBD1. There are 14 residues in the CDR3. Germline V gene sequence: CDR1 SGHTA, CDR2 FQGNSA. V lost 6 bases, J lost 4 bases, and 8 bases stayed unmatched.

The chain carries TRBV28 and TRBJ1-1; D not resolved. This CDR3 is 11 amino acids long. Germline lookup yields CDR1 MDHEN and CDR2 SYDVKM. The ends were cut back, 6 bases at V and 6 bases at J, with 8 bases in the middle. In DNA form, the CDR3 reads TGTGCCAGCAGGGGTCGACCTGAAGCTTTCTTT. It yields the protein CASRGRPEAFF.

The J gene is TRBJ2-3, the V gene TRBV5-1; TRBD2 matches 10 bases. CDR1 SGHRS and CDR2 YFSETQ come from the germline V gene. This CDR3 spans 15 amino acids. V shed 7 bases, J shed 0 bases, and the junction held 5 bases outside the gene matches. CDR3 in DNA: TGCGCCAGCGGGGAACTAGCGGGAAGCACAGATACGCAGTATTTT. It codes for CASGELAGSTDTQYF.

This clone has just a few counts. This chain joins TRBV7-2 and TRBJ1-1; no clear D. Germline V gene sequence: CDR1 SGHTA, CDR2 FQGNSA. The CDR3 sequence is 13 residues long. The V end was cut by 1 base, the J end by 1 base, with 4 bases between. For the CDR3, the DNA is TGTGCCAGCAGCTTAGGGGCGAACACTGAAGCTTTCTTT. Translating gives CASSLGANTEAFF.

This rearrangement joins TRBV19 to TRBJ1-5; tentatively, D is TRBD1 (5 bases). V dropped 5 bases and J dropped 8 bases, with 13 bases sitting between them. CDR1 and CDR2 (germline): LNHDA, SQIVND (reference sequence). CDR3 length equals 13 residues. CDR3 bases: TGTGCCAGTAGTCAAGAAGGGGTGAAGCCCCAGCATTTT. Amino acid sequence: CASSQEGVKPQHF. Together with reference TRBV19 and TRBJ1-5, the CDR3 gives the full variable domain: DGGITQSPKYLFRKEGQNVTLSCEQNLNHDAMYWYRQDPGQGLRLIYYSQIVNDFQKGDIAEGYSVSREKKESFPLTVTSAQKNPTAFYLCASSQEGVKPQHFGDGTRLSIL.

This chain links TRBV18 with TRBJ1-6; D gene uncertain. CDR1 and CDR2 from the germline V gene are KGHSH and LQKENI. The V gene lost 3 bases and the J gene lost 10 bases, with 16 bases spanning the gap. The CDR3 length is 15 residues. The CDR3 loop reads CASSPTMVRGSPLHF. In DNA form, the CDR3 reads TGTGCCAGCTCACCGACGATGGTTCGTGGATCACCCCTCCACTTT.

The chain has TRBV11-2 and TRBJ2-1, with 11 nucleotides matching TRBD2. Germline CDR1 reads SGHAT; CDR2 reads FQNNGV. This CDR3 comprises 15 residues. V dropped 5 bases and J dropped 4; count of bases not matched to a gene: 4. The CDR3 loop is CASSPRTSGYNEQFF. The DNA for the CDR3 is TGTGCCAGCAGCCCCCGGACTAGCGGGTACAATGAGCAGTTCTTC.

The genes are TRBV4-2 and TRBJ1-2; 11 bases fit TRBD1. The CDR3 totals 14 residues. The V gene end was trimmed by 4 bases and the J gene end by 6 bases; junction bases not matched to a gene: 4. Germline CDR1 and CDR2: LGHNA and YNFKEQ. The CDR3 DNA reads TGTGCCAGCAGCCCGGGACAGGGGGGAAATGGCTACACCTTC. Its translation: CASSPGQGGNGYTF.

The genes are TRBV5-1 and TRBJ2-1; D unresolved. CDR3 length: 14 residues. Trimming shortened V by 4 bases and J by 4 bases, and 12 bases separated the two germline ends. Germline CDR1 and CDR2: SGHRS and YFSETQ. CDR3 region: CASSPPDPYNEQFF. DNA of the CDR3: TGCGCCAGCAGCCCCCCCGACCCTTACAATGAGCAGTTCTTC.

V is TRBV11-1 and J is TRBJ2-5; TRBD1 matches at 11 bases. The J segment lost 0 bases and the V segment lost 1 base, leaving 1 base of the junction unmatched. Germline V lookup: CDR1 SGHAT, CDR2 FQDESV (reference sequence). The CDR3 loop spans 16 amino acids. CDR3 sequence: CASSLGDRGYQETQYF. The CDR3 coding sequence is TGTGCCAGCAGCTTAGGGGACAGGGGGTACCAAGAGACCCAGTACTTC.

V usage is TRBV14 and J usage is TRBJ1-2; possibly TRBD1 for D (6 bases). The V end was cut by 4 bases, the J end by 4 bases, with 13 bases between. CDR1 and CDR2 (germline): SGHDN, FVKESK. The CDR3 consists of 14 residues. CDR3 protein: CASSPHRDGYGYTF. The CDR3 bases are TGTGCCAGCAGCCCTCACAGGGATGGCTATGGCTACACCTTC.

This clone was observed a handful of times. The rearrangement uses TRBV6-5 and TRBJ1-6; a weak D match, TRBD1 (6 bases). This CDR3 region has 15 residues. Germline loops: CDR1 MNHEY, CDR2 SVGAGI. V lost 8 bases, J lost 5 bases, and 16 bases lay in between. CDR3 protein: CASLEDSTNNSPLHF. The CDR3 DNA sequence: TGTGCCAGCCTTGAGGACAGCACGAATAATTCACCCCTCCACTTT.

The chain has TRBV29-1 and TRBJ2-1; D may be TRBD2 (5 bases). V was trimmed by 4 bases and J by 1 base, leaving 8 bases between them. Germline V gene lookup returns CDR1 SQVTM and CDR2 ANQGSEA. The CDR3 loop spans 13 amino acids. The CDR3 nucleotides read TGCAGCGTTGCTCGCGGGTCCTACAATGAGCAGTTCTTC. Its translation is CSVARGSYNEQFF.

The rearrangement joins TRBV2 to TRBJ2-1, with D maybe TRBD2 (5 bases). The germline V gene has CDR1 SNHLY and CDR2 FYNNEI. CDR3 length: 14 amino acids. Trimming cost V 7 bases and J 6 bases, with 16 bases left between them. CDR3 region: CASTASRVINEQFF. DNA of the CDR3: TGTGCCAGCACGGCGTCGAGGGTGATCAATGAGCAGTTCTTC.